This entry describes one TCR beta chain. TCRdb re-analysed the RT-PCR reads in MiXCR, keeping a single row per CDR3 protein. In the table there are about 680,000 distinct CDR3 sequences, 14% of which are singletons. The V end was cut by 3 bases, the J end by 4 bases, with 13 bases between. Germline CDR1 SGHTA, CDR2 FQGNSA. The CDR3 spans 15 residues. This clonotype was sampled from a female donor in good health, serving as a healthy control. Sequenced sample: memory CD4+ T cells from blood. V and J are TRBV7-2 and TRBJ1-3; D perhaps matches TRBD1 (5 bases). The CDR3 sequence: CASSLSGAGGNTIYF. CDR3 DNA: TGTGCCAGCAGCTTGAGCGGGGCAGGCGGAAACACCATATATTTT.